This TCR beta chain was sequenced during a study of T-cell reconstitution after alpha-beta-depleted transplantation in children. Study-wide results and limits: T-cell counts and diversity were attributed mostly to newly produced T cells one year after transplant.

Trimming pared 3 bases from V and 4 bases from J, leaving 10 bases between. The CDR3 sequence is 13 residues long. The library targeted TCRbeta and was prepared with unique molecular identifiers. TCRdb ran MiXCR on the PCR reads and lists one entry per CDR3 protein. The sample lists fewer than 450,000 distinct CDR3 sequences; 16% were seen once. This clonotype showed up many times. What it binds is unknown. This sequence originates from a male patient aged 2 to 9 who had a stem cell transplant for acute lymphoblastic leukemia, so the T cells may come from the graft donor. The sequenced sample was PBMCs, mostly from graft donor cells, obtained 360 days after TCRalphabeta/CD19-depleted stem cell transplant. This chain connects TRBV12-3 or TRBV12-4 to TRBJ2-7; D may be TRBD2 (6 bases). The chain's CDR3 is CASSFGSPYEQYF. In DNA form, the CDR3 reads TGTGCCAGCAGTTTCGGGAGTCCTTACGAGCAGTACTTC.